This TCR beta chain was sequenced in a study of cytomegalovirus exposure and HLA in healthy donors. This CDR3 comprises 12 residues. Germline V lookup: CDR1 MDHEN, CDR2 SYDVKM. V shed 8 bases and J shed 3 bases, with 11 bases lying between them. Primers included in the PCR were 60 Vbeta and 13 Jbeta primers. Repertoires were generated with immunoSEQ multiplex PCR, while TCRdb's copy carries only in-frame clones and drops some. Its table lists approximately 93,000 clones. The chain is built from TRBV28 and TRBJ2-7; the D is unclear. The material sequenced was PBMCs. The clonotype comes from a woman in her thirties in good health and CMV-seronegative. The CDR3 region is CASRVNRYEQYF. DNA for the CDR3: TGTGCCAGCCGAGTAAACCGCTACGAGCAGTACTTC.